The 29 T cell receptor beta chains in this list originate from one sample, sequenced in a study of blood T cell repertoires in COVID-19. Assay: immunoSEQ multiplex PCR; the TCRdb copy retains only in-frame clones and omits some. The sample carries under 55,000 clones, over 75% recorded once. Source material: peripheral blood. These receptors were obtained from a human donor in a cohort sampled during active COVID-19.

The chain joins TRBV2 to TRBJ2-5; TRBD2 matches at 10 bases. Trimming cost V 5 bases and J 4 bases; bases outside gene matches: 10. CDR1 and CDR2 from the germline V gene are SNHLY and FYNNEI. The CDR3 is 16 amino acids. The CDR3 is CASSPASGRASETQYF. DNA of the CDR3: TGTGCCAGCAGTCCCGCCAGCGGGAGGGCCTCAGAGACCCAGTACTTC.

J is TRBJ2-3 and V is TRBV5-1, with 10 bases that match TRBD2. Germline CDR1 reads SGHRS; CDR2 reads YFSETQ. This CDR3 region has 17 residues. V lost 0 bases, J lost 1 base, and 5 bases stayed unmatched. Written as DNA, the CDR3 is TGCGCCAGCAGCTTGGGCCTAGCGGGGGCGGGCACAGATACGCAGTATTTT. It is translated as CASSLGLAGAGTDTQYF.

CDR3 protein: CASSQRASNEKLFF. The CDR3 bases are TGTGCCAGCAGCCAGCGGGCCAGTAATGAAAAACTGTTTTTT. V usage is TRBV3-1 (or the pseudogene TRBV3-2) and J usage is TRBJ1-4; no firm D call. V dropped 3 bases and J dropped 4 bases, with 9 bases sitting between them. CDR1 is LGHDT and CDR2 is YNNKEL in the germline V gene (reference sequence). CDR3 length: 14 amino acids.

In this sample, this clone turned up a few times. The J gene is TRBJ2-1, the V gene TRBV7-2, with unresolved D. Looked up from germline, CDR1 is SGHTA and CDR2 is FQGNSA. V lost 2 bases, J lost 5 bases, and 7 bases lay in between. This CDR3 spans 13 amino acids. The CDR3 region is CASSLHYNNEQFF. The CDR3 DNA is TGTGCCAGCAGCTTACACTACAACAATGAGCAGTTCTTC.

Only a few counts were recorded for this clone. This sequence joins TRBV5-1 and TRBJ2-1; D possibly corresponds to TRBD2 (7 bases). Germline-derived CDR1 and CDR2 are SGHRS and YFSETQ. Trimming cost V 5 bases and J 10 bases, with 19 bases left between them. The CDR3 contains 14 residues. The CDR3 here is CASRNRGRVWEQFF. The CDR3 DNA sequence: TGCGCCAGCAGGAATAGGGGGAGGGTTTGGGAGCAGTTCTTC.

The J gene is TRBJ1-5, the V gene TRBV7-2; D is perhaps TRBD1 (5 bases). The germline V gene encodes CDR1 SGHTA and CDR2 FQGNSA. The CDR3 is 14 residues long. V lost 5 bases, J lost 4 bases, and 12 bases lay in between. The CDR3 loop is CASSTRRGNQPQHF. The CDR3 DNA is TGTGCCAGCAGCACCCGGCGGGGGAATCAGCCCCAGCATTTT.

The chain joins TRBV11-2 to TRBJ2-5; D is undetermined. The V gene lost 5 bases and the J gene lost 0 bases, with 4 bases spanning the gap. This CDR3 is 12 amino acids long. Germline V CDR1 and CDR2: SGHAT, FQNNGV. This chain's CDR3 is CASSPYQETQYF. CDR3 DNA: TGTGCCAGCAGCCCGTACCAAGAGACCCAGTACTTC.

The CDR3 protein is CASSLGLAPSYNEQFF. CDR3 bases: TGTGCCAGCAGCTTAGGGTTAGCGCCCTCCTACAATGAGCAGTTCTTC. The J gene is TRBJ2-1, the V gene TRBV11-2, with D possibly TRBD2 on 5 matching bases. The germline V gene encodes CDR1 SGHAT and CDR2 FQNNGV. This CDR3 contains 16 residues. V dropped 1 base and J dropped 0 bases, with 10 bases sitting between them.

This chain links TRBV7-4 with TRBJ2-1; D is undetermined. The CDR3 is 10 residues long. Per germline, CDR1 SGHVT and CDR2 SQSDAQ. The ends were cut back, 5 bases at V and 8 bases at J, with 4 bases in the middle. The CDR3 region is CASSPYEQFF. The CDR3 region has the DNA TGTGCCAGCAGCCCCTATGAGCAGTTCTTC.

This clone occurred once. The J gene is TRBJ1-1, the V gene TRBV29-1; unclear D gene. Trimming shortened V by 7 bases and J by 1 base, and 7 bases separated the two germline ends. Germline V gene sequence: CDR1 SQVTM, CDR2 ANQGSEA. This CDR3 has 11 residues. As DNA, the CDR3 is TGCAGCGCTACGGGGAACACTGAAGCTTTCTTT. As protein: CSATGNTEAFF.

This chain uses TRBV11-1 with TRBJ2-1, with 8 bases matching TRBD2. The CDR3 contains 14 residues. Germline V lookup: CDR1 SGHAT, CDR2 FQDESV (reference sequence). V shed 11 bases, J shed 6 bases, and the junction held 12 bases outside the gene matches. CDR3 in amino acids: CAVGAGVVGNEQFF. The CDR3 coding sequence is TGTGCCGTGGGAGCGGGAGTGGTGGGCAATGAGCAGTTCTTC.

This clone was recorded a few times. The chain joins TRBV6-5 to TRBJ1-2; D might be TRBD1 (5 bases). Germline CDR1 reads MNHEY; CDR2 reads SVGAGI. V was clipped by 5 bases and J by 8 bases, with 15 bases between them. CDR3 length: 13 residues. DNA of the CDR3: TGTGCCAGCAGTACCTCATGGACATGGGGCTACACCTTC. It is translated as CASSTSWTWGYTF.

The table lists this clone with a few counts. The chain recombines TRBV9 with TRBJ2-1; 11 bases are a match to TRBD1. Unmatched junction bases numbered 12, after V lost 3 bases and J lost 10 bases. This CDR3 is 16 amino acids long. CDR1 is SGDLS and CDR2 is YYNGEE in the germline V gene. The CDR3 region has the DNA TGTGCCAGCAGCGCTCGGACAGGGGGCGGTTCAGGGGAGCAGTTCTTC. Translation: CASSARTGGGSGEQFF.

This rearrangement joins TRBV29-1 to TRBJ2-7; 8 bases fit TRBD1. Germline CDR1 SQVTM, CDR2 ANQGSEA. The CDR3 consists of 14 residues. J was trimmed by 6 bases and V by 0 bases; bases with no gene match: 7. This CDR3 reads CSVEDGQGAFEQYF. The CDR3 DNA sequence: TGCAGCGTTGAAGACGGGCAGGGGGCATTCGAGCAGTACTTC.

The rearrangement joins TRBV6-5 to TRBJ2-2; D may be TRBD2 (5 bases). The germline gives CDR1 MNHEY, CDR2 SVGAGI. V was cut by 6 bases and J by 6 bases, with 17 bases left in between. This CDR3 region has 15 residues. The CDR3, as DNA: TGTGCCAGCAGCCGAGGGCTGTCGGCTGCCGGGGAGCTGTTTTTT. The encoded protein is CASSRGLSAAGELFF.

This chain connects TRBV6-1 to TRBJ1-2; a possible D gene is TRBD1 (6 bases). The ends were cut back, 3 bases at V and 2 bases at J, with 10 bases in the middle. Looked up from germline, CDR1 is MNHNS and CDR2 is SASEGT. The CDR3 loop spans 14 amino acids. DNA of the CDR3: TGTGCCAGCAGTGACCCCGGGACAAACTATGGCTACACCTTC. Its protein is CASSDPGTNYGYTF.

V gene TRBV18 combines with J gene TRBJ2-2; 9 bases fit TRBD2. The CDR3 consists of 18 residues. CDR1 KGHSH and CDR2 LQKENI come from the germline V gene. V was pared by 1 base and J by 0 bases, with 6 bases of the junction left unmatched. The CDR3, as DNA: TGTGCCAGCTCACCACGGGTTAGCGGGGGACCGAACACCGGGGAGCTGTTTTTT. Translated: CASSPRVSGGPNTGELFF.

The CDR3 DNA follows: TGTGCCAGCAGTTACTCGTTTGCAGGGAATAATTCACCCCTCCACTTT. This encodes CASSYSFAGNNSPLHF. The chain has TRBV6-5 and TRBJ1-6; maybe TRBD1 (5 bases). The CDR3 is 16 amino acids. CDR1 is MNHEY and CDR2 is SVGAGI in the germline V gene. V lost 0 bases and J 5 bases, leaving 11 bases between the germline ends.

This clone was seen more than once but under ten times. The chain couples TRBV29-1 to TRBJ1-2; 7 bases fit TRBD1. The CDR3 totals 16 residues. V lost 5 bases, J lost 8 bases, and 20 bases stayed unmatched. Germline V CDR1 and CDR2: SQVTM, ANQGSEA. Written as DNA, the CDR3 is TGCAGCGTTTATATATTTTCGGGCAGGGGGAATGGAGGCTACACCTTC. This sequence encodes CSVYIFSGRGNGGYTF.

This rearrangement joins TRBV27 to TRBJ2-7, with TRBD1 identical over 9 bases. From germline, CDR1 is MNHEY and CDR2 SMNVEV (reference sequence). The CDR3 loop spans 13 amino acids. V dropped 6 bases and J dropped 5; count of bases not matched to a gene: 5. This chain's CDR3 is CASRTGGWDEQYF. In DNA form, the CDR3 reads TGTGCCAGCAGAACAGGGGGCTGGGACGAGCAGTACTTC.

The chain carries TRBV11-2 and TRBJ1-3; 7 bases are a match to TRBD1. The CDR3 has 15 residues. Per germline, CDR1 SGHAT and CDR2 FQNNGV. V shed 1 base, J shed 4 bases, and the junction held 4 bases outside the gene matches. The DNA of the CDR3 is TGTGCCAGCAGCTTAGTCGGGACAGAAGGAAACACCATATATTTT. Protein: CASSLVGTEGNTIYF.

The gene calls are TRBV18 and TRBJ2-6; no clear D gene. This CDR3 comprises 16 residues. Germline-derived CDR1 and CDR2 are KGHSH and LQKENI. Trimming removed 3 bases from V and 0 bases from J, with 9 bases in between. The CDR3 DNA follows: TGTGCCAGCTCACCGTACAGCTACTCTGGGGCCAACGTCCTGACTTTC. Translated, it gives CASSPYSYSGANVLTF.

This rearrangement joins TRBV6-6 to TRBJ1-1; 7 bases agree with TRBD1. CDR3 length equals 15 residues. CDR1 and CDR2 (germline): MNHNY, SVGAGI (reference sequence). V shed 2 bases and J 1 base; nucleotides not matched to a gene: 4. The CDR3 sequence is CASSYGGQKNTEAFF. CDR3 bases: TGTGCCAGCAGTTACGGGGGACAGAAGAACACTGAAGCTTTCTTT.

In this sample, this clone turned up a few times. The V and J genes are TRBV19 and TRBJ1-5, with 11 bases that match TRBD1. The ends lost 6 bases at V and 4 bases at J; junction bases unmatched: 11. The CDR3 loop spans 17 amino acids. Per germline, CDR1 LNHDA and CDR2 SQIVND (reference sequence). CDR3 region: CASSLKDGTGGNQPQHF. The CDR3 DNA sequence: TGTGCCAGTAGCCTAAAAGATGGGACAGGGGGTAATCAGCCCCAGCATTTT.

V usage is TRBV5-1 and J usage is TRBJ1-4; 10 bases agree with TRBD1. J was trimmed by 6 bases and V by 9 bases; bases with no gene match: 8. Germline V gene lookup returns CDR1 SGHRS and CDR2 YFSETQ. This CDR3 has 14 amino acids. The CDR3: CATRQGTGDEKLFF. CDR3 nucleotides: TGCGCCACAAGACAAGGGACAGGGGATGAAAAACTGTTTTTT.

This chain uses TRBV6-6 with TRBJ2-5; 11 bases are shared with TRBD1. J gave up 5 bases and V 2 bases, and 4 bases lay outside the gene matches. The CDR3 length is 15 residues. In germline, CDR1 is MNHNY, CDR2 SVGAGI (reference sequence). The CDR3 DNA is TGTGCCAGCAGTTACGGACAGGGGGCGGGGGAGACCCAGTACTTC. This sequence encodes CASSYGQGAGETQYF.

J is TRBJ1-4 and V is TRBV12-5; D remains ambiguous. V was cut by 0 bases and J by 7 bases, with 15 bases left in between. Looked up from germline, CDR1 is LGHNT and CDR2 is FRNRAP. The CDR3 extends over 16 amino acids. CDR3 amino acids: CASGLVIAGSGEKLFF. The CDR3 DNA sequence: TGTGCTAGTGGTTTGGTTATAGCGGGGTCCGGTGAAAAACTGTTTTTT.

The rearrangement uses TRBV5-1 and TRBJ2-3; perhaps TRBD2 as D (7 bases). The CDR3 totals 16 residues. V was pared by 5 bases and J by 0 bases, with 16 bases between. CDR1 is SGHRS, CDR2 YFSETQ, per germline. This CDR3 is CASRDGGGSSTDTQYF. CDR3 DNA sequence: TGCGCCAGCAGGGACGGCGGGGGCTCTAGCACAGATACGCAGTATTTT.

This clone was detected only a few times. V gene TRBV11-3 combines with J gene TRBJ2-2; a weak D match, TRBD1 (6 bases). V was clipped by 4 bases and J by 6 bases, with 18 bases between them. In germline, CDR1 is SGHNT, CDR2 YENEEA. The CDR3 is 16 residues long. CDR3 sequence reads: CASSSVQGTMAGELFF. The CDR3 region has the DNA TGTGCCAGCAGCTCCGTCCAGGGGACGATGGCCGGGGAGCTGTTTTTT.